This T cell receptor beta chain was identified in a study of blood T cell repertoires in COVID-19. Study information: COVID-19 samples collected from the United States, Italy and Spain covered acute and convalescent phases.

Per the original methods: By means of reference gene primer amplification, nucleated cell counts were estimated. The assay was immunoSEQ multiplex PCR, and TCRdb's table has in-frame clones only and misses some. V and J calls and clone size follow that table, whereas D and trimming were derived from the DNA. Of 450,000 to 500,000 clones listed, around 90% were seen once; the top ten hold under 0.85%. Across 24 US areas, participants ranged in age from roughly 18 to 95 years. Participants had their cohort set by participant-reported clinical history. Trimming at V came to 5 bases and at J to 7 bases, leaving 2 bases not matched to a gene. The length of the CDR3 is 13 residues.

The source of this sequence is a woman under 30 who had recovered from COVID-19. The sample comprised PBMCs or T cells enriched from blood (not recorded which). V gene TRBV12-3 or TRBV12-4 combines with J gene TRBJ1-6; 7 bases are shared with TRBD1. The DNA of the CDR3 is TGTGCCAGCAGTACAGGGGAGAATTCACCCCTCCACTTT. Translated, it gives CASSTGENSPLHF.